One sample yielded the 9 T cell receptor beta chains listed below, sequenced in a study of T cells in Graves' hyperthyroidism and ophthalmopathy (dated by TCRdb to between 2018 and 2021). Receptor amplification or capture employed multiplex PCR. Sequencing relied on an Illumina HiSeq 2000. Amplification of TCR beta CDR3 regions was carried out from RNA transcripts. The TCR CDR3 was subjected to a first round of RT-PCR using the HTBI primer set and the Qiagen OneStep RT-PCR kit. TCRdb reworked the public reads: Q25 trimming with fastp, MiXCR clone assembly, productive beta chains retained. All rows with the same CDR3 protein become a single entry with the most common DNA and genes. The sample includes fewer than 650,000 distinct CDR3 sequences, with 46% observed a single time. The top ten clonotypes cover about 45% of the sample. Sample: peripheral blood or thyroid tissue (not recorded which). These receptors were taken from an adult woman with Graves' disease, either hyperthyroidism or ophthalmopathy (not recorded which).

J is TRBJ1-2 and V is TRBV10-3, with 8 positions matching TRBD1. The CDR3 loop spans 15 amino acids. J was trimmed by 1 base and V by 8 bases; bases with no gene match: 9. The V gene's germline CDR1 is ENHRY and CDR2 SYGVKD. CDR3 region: CAILGPGGDNYGYTF. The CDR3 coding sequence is TGTGCCATCCTTGGTCCAGGGGGCGATAACTATGGCTACACCTTC.

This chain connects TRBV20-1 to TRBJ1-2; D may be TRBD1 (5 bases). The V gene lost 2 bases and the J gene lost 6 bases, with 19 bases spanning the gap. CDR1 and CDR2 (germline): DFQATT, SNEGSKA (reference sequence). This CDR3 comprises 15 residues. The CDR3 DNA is TGCAGTGCTAGACCGTTGAGAGGGGCGTATGATGGCTACACCTTC. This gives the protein CSARPLRGAYDGYTF.

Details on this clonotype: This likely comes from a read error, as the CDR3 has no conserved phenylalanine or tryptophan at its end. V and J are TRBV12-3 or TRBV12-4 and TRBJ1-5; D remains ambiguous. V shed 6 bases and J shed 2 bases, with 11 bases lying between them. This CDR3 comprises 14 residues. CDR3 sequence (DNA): TGTGCCAGCAGGCTTACAGTGGGCAATCAGCCCCAGCATTCA. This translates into CASRLTVGNQPQHS.

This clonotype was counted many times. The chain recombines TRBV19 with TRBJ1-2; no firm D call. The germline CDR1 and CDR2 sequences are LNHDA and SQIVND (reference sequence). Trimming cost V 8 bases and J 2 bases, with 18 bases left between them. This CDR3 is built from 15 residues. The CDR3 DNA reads TGTGCCAGTGCCCTACAATGGGGAAACAACTATGGCTACACCTTC. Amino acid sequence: CASALQWGNNYGYTF.

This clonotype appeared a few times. This CDR3 reads CSARYQDRGSEAFF. CDR3 in DNA: TGCAGTGCTAGGTACCAGGACAGGGGGTCTGAAGCTTTCTTT. The V gene is TRBV20-1, the J gene TRBJ1-1, with 10 bases lining up with TRBD1. This CDR3 region has 14 residues. V was clipped by 3 bases and J by 6 bases; unmatched bases: 7. Germline CDR1 and CDR2: DFQATT and SNEGSKA (reference sequence).

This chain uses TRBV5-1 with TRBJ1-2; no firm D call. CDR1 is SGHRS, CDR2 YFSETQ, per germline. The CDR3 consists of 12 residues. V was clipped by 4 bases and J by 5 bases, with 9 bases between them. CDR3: CASSPTEYGYTF. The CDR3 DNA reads TGCGCCAGCAGCCCCACGGAGTATGGCTACACCTTC. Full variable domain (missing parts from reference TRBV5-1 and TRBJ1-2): KAGVTQTPRYLIKTRGQQVTLSCSPISGHRSVSWYQQTPGQGLQFLFEYFSETQRNKGNFPGRFSGRQFSNSRSEMNVSTLELGDSALYLCASSPTEYGYTFGSGTRLTVV.

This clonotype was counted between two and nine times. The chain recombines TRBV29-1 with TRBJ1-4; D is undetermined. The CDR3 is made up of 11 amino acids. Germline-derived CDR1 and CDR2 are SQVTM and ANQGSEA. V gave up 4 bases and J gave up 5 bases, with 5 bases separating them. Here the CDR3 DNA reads TGCAGCGTTGCGCAAAATGAAAAACTGTTTTTT. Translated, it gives CSVAQNEKLFF.

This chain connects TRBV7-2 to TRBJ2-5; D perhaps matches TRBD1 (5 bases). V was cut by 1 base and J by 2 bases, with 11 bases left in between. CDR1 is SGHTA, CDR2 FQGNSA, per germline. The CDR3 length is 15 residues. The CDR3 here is CASSLEGAGQETQYF. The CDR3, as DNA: TGTGCCAGCAGCTTAGAAGGGGCAGGACAAGAGACCCAGTACTTC.

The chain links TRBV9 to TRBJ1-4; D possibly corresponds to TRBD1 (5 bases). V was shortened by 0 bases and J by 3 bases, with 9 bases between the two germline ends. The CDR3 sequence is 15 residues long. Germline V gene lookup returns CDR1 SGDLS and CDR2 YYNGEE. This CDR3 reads CASSVGRVANEKLFF. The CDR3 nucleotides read TGTGCCAGCAGCGTAGGCAGGGTAGCTAATGAAAAACTGTTTTTT.